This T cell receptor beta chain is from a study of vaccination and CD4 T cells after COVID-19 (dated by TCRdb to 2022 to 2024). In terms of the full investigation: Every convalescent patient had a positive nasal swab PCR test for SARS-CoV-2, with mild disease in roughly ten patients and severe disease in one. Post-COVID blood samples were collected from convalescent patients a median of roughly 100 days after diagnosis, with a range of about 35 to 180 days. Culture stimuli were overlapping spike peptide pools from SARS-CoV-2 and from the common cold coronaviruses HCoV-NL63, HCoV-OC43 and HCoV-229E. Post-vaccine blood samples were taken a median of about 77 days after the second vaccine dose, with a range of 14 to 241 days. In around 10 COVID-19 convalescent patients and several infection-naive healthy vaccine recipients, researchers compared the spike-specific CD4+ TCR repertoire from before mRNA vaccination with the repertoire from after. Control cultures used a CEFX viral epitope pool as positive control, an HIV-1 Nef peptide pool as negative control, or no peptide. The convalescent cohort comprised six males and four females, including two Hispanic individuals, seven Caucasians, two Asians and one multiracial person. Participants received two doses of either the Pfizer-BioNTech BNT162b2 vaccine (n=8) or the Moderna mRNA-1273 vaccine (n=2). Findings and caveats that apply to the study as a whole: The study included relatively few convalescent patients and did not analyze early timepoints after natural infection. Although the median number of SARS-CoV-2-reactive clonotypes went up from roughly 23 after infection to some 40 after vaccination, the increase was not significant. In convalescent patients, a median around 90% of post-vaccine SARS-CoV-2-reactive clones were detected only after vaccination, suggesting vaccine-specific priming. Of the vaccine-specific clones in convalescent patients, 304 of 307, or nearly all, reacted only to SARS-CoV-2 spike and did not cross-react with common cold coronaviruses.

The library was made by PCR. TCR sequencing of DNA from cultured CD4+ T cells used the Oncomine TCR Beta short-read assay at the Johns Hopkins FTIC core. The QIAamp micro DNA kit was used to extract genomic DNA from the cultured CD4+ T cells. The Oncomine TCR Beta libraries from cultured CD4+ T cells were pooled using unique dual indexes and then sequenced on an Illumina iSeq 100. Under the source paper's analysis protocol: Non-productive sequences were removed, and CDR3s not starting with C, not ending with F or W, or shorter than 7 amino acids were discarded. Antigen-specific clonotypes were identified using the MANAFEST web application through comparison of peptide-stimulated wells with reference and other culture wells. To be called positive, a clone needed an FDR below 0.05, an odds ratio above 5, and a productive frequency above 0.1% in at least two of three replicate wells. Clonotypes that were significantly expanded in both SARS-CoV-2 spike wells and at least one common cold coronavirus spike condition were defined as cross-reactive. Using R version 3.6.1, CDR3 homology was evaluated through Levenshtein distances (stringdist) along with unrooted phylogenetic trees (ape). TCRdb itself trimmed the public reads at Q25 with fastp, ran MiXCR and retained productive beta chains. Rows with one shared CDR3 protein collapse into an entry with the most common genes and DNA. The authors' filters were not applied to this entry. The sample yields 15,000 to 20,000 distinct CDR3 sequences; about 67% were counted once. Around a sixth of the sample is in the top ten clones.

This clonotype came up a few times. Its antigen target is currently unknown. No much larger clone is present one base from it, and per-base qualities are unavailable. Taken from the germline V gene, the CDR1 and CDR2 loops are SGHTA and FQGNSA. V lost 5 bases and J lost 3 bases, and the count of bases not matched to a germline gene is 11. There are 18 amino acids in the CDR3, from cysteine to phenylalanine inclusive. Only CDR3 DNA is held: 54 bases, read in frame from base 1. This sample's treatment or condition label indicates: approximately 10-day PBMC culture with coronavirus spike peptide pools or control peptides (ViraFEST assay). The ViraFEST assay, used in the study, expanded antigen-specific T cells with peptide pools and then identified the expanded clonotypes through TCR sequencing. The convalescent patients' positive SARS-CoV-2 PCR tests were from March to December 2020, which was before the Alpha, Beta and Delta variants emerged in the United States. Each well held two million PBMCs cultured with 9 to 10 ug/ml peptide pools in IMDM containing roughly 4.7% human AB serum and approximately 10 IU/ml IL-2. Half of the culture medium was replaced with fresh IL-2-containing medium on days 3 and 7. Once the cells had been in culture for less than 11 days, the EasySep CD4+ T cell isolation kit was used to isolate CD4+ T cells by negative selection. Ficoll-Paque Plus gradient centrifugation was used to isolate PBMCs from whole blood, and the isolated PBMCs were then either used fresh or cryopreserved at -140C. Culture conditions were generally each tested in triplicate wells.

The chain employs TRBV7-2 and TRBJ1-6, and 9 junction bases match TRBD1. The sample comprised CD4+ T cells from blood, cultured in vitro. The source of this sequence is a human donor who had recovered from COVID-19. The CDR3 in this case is CASSPRHGTGNYNSPLHF. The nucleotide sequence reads TGTGCCAGCAGCCCCCGACACGGGACAGGGAACTATAATTCACCCCTCCACTTT.